The next 32 T cell receptor beta chains were all read from a single sample in a study of cytomegalovirus exposure and HLA in healthy donors. With 60 Vbeta and 13 Jbeta primers, the PCR was carried out. Generated by immunoSEQ multiplex PCR, the TCRdb table keeps only in-frame clones and is missing some. This sample has 110,000 or so clones, with roughly 77% found just once. The specimen was PBMCs. Source of these receptors: a man aged 45-65 years in good health and CMV-seropositive.

The CDR3 region has the DNA TGTGCCAGCAGTTCCGGGACAGGGCTTTGGGATGAAGCTTTCTTT. As protein: CASSSGTGLWDEAFF. This sequence joins TRBV25-1 and TRBJ1-1; 9 nucleotides line up with TRBD1. V lost 5 bases and J lost 7; bases outside the gene matches: 11. The CDR3 is 15 residues long. Germline loops: CDR1 MGHDK, CDR2 SYGVNS.

This sequence joins TRBV28 and TRBJ1-1; D gene uncertain. This CDR3 has 16 residues. The germline gives CDR1 MDHEN, CDR2 SYDVKM. Trimming took off 7 bases at V and 1 base at J, with 19 bases between the two ends. The DNA of the CDR3 is TGTGCCAGCACACTTCTCACCCCGGGAGGGAACACTGAAGCTTTCTTT. It encodes CASTLLTPGGNTEAFF.

The genes are TRBV5-1 and TRBJ2-5; 15 bases agree with TRBD2. Per the germline V gene, CDR1 is SGHRS and CDR2 is YFSETQ. The length of the CDR3 is 17 residues. J lost 1 base, V lost 2 bases, and 3 bases had no gene match. In nucleotides, the CDR3 is TGCGCCAGCAGCTTAGGACTAGCGGGAGGGTTCCAAGAGACCCAGTACTTC. As protein: CASSLGLAGGFQETQYF.

The chain recombines TRBV5-6 with TRBJ2-1, with 7 bases that match TRBD2. This CDR3 has 14 amino acids. After removal of 2 bases from V and 9 bases from J, the junction contained 8 bases not matched to a gene. Per the germline V gene, CDR1 is SGHDT and CDR2 is YYEEEE. The CDR3 here is CASSLVGGRGEQFF. DNA for the CDR3: TGTGCCAGCAGCTTAGTGGGAGGGCGTGGTGAGCAGTTCTTC.

V gene TRBV4-1 combines with J gene TRBJ1-2; D is perhaps TRBD1 (6 bases). The germline CDR1 and CDR2 sequences are MGHRA and YSYEKL. CDR3 length: 14 amino acids. V dropped 1 base and J dropped 7 bases, with 13 bases sitting between them. CDR3 sequence reads: CASSQVTGRSGYTF. CDR3 bases: TGCGCCAGCAGCCAAGTAACAGGGCGGAGTGGCTACACCTTC.

J is TRBJ2-5 and V is TRBV6-1, with D perhaps TRBD1 (7 bases). In germline, CDR1 is MNHNS, CDR2 SASEGT. V lost 2 bases to trimming and J lost 1 base, with 17 bases between them. The CDR3 length is 17 residues. CDR3 DNA: TGTGCCAGCAGTGAACGTCAGGGGGGCAGGGTCCAAGAGACCCAGTACTTC. Translating it yields CASSERQGGRVQETQYF.

The CDR3: CASSHGTGGKLFF. CDR3 in DNA: TGTGCCAGCAGTCACGGGACAGGGGGAAAACTGTTTTTT. This chain joins TRBV14 and TRBJ1-4; 11 nucleotides line up with TRBD1. The CDR3 sequence is 13 residues long. Germline CDR1 reads SGHDN; CDR2 reads FVKESK. V gave up 6 bases and J gave up 10 bases; unmatched junction bases: 4. Using reference TRBV14 and TRBJ1-4 for the parts outside the CDR3, the full variable domain is EAGVTQFPSHSVIEKGQTVTLRCDPISGHDNLYWYRRVMGKEIKFLLHFVKESKQDESGMPNNRFLAERTGGTYSTLKVQPAELEDSGVYFCASSHGTGGKLFFGSGTQLSVL.

The chain uses TRBV12-5 and TRBJ1-5, with TRBD1 as a possible D gene (5 bases). V lost 6 bases and J lost 2, with 11 bases in between. Germline loops: CDR1 LGHNT, CDR2 FRNRAP. CDR3 size: 14 residues. The CDR3 bases are TGTGCTAGTGGCTTCAGGGAAGGCAATCAGCCCCAGCATTTT. It yields the protein CASGFREGNQPQHF.

The CDR3, as DNA: TGTGCCAGCAGCTTAGAGGGTGGAAACTATGGCTACACCTTC. This sequence encodes CASSLEGGNYGYTF. V is TRBV7-3 and J is TRBJ1-2; D remains unclear. This CDR3 has 14 amino acids. Germline values: CDR1 SGHTA, CDR2 FQGTGA. V was pared by 2 bases and J by 2 bases, with 9 bases between. Combining the CDR3 with reference TRBV7-3 and TRBJ1-2 gives the whole variable domain GAGVSQTPSNKVTEKGKYVELRCDPISGHTALYWYRQSLGQGPEFLIYFQGTGAADDSGLPNDRFFAVRPEGSVSTLKIQRTERGDSAVYLCASSLEGGNYGYTFGSGTRLTVV.

The V and J genes are TRBV6-1 and TRBJ2-2; D possibly corresponds to TRBD1 (6 bases). Trimming removed 8 bases from V and 5 bases from J, with 12 bases in between. Germline lookup yields CDR1 MNHNS and CDR2 SASEGT. This CDR3 has 13 residues. As DNA, the CDR3 is TGTGCCAGCGACAAGGGGGAGACCGGGGAGCTGTTTTTT. Its translation is CASDKGETGELFF.

This clone occurred once. The chain has TRBV7-9 and TRBJ2-1, with 9 nucleotides matching TRBD2. Looked up from germline, CDR1 is SEHNR and CDR2 is FQNEAQ (reference sequence). The CDR3 is 16 residues long. V lost 5 bases and J lost 7; bases outside the gene matches: 12. The CDR3 nucleotides read TGTGCCAGCAGCCCTAGCGGGGTGGTCAGTCAAAATGAGCAGTTCTTC. This codes for CASSPSGVVSQNEQFF.

V gene TRBV30 combines with J gene TRBJ1-2; 10 bases line up with TRBD1. Trimming took 2 bases from V and 4 from J; bases not matched to a gene: 4. This CDR3 has 14 amino acids. The germline V gene has CDR1 GTSNPN and CDR2 SVGIG (reference sequence). This chain's CDR3 is CAWSPTGGRYGYTF. CDR3 DNA: TGTGCCTGGAGTCCGACAGGGGGCCGCTATGGCTACACCTTC.

The chain carries TRBV6-5 and TRBJ2-1; 10 bases match TRBD1. CDR3 length: 15 residues. Germline V gives CDR1 MNHEY, CDR2 SVGAGI. Trimming took 5 bases from V and 8 from J; bases not matched to a gene: 9. Here the CDR3 DNA reads TGTGCCAGCAGTGTGACAGGGGGCTTTCTCCATGAGCAGTTCTTC. Protein: CASSVTGGFLHEQFF.

Note on this clone: Other DNA sequences in this sample translate to the same CDR3. The chain couples TRBV6-5 to TRBJ2-7; D unresolved. Trimming shortened V by 0 bases and J by 4 bases, and 7 bases separated the two germline ends. The CDR3 length is 13 residues. Per the germline V gene, CDR1 is MNHEY and CDR2 is SVGAGI. This CDR3 is CASSYSRGYEQYF. The CDR3 nucleotides read TGTGCCAGCAGTTACTCGCGAGGATACGAGCAGTACTTC.

J is TRBJ1-6 and V is TRBV28; D may be TRBD1 (5 bases). The CDR3 contains 14 residues. V lost 6 bases to trimming and J lost 18 bases, with 24 bases between them. Per the germline V gene, CDR1 is MDHEN and CDR2 is SYDVKM. The CDR3 reads CASSLTETNEGDHF. In DNA, the CDR3 is TGTGCCAGCAGCTTGACAGAGACAAACGAAGGGGACCACTTT.

V gene TRBV18 combines with J gene TRBJ2-5, with D unclear. This CDR3 has 16 amino acids. Between the trimmed V and J ends, which lost 1 base and 0 bases, there was a span of 12 bases. CDR1 and CDR2 from the germline V gene are KGHSH and LQKENI. The DNA of the CDR3 is TGTGCCAGCTCACCACAGAAACAGAGATACCAAGAGACCCAGTACTTC. It translates to CASSPQKQRYQETQYF.

V usage is TRBV9 and J usage is TRBJ2-5, with a weak D call TRBD2 (5 bases). The J call may be faulty, since TRBJ2-7 better matches the DNA end. This CDR3 has 13 residues. The germline V gene encodes CDR1 SGDLS and CDR2 YYNGEE. The CDR3 loop is CASSVGGSDEQYF. For the CDR3, the DNA is TGTGCCAGCAGCGTAGGTGGGAGCGACGAGCAGTACTTC.

The CDR3 coding sequence is TGCGCCAGCAGCAGGGAGGAGGCTATCTATGGCTACACCTTC. Amino acids: CASSREEAIYGYTF. The chain joins TRBV5-1 to TRBJ1-2; D remains unclear. Germline CDR1 and CDR2: SGHRS and YFSETQ. The CDR3 spans 14 residues. The V and J ends lost 4 bases and 4 bases respectively, with 14 bases between them.

The V and J genes are TRBV6-1 and TRBJ1-5; 10 bases fit TRBD1. The V and J ends lost 5 bases and 5 bases, in that order; junction bases with no gene match: 6. There are 15 residues in the CDR3. Germline CDR1 MNHNS, CDR2 SASEGT. CDR3 bases: TGTGCCAGCAGTCCCGGACAGGGGGGACATCAGCCCCAGCATTTT. It specifies CASSPGQGGHQPQHF.

The chain has TRBV27 and TRBJ1-2; D remains unclear. Germline lookup yields CDR1 MNHEY and CDR2 SMNVEV (reference sequence). The CDR3 is 14 residues long. Deletions cut 0 bases from V and 2 bases from J, with 7 bases between. In DNA form, the CDR3 reads TGTGCCAGCAGTTTATCGTACGGGAACTATGGCTACACCTTC. Translated, it gives CASSLSYGNYGYTF.

This rearrangement joins TRBV11-1 to TRBJ1-2, with a tentative D call TRBD1 (6 bases). The germline V gene encodes CDR1 SGHAT and CDR2 FQDESV (reference sequence). V was cut by 1 base and J by 0 bases, with 12 bases left in between. The CDR3 spans 16 residues. DNA for the CDR3: TGTGCCAGCAGCTTAGGTCGGACAGCGGCTAACTATGGCTACACCTTC. Protein: CASSLGRTAANYGYTF.

The V gene is TRBV10-1, the J gene TRBJ2-1; 7 bases align to TRBD2. J was trimmed by 3 bases and V by 8 bases; bases with no gene match: 10. Looked up from germline, CDR1 is WNHNN and CDR2 is SYGVQD (reference sequence). CDR3 length equals 15 residues. The DNA for the CDR3 is TGCGCCAGCTCATCGGGGGGAGGTGTCTACAATGAGCAGTTCTTC. The encoded protein is CASSSGGGVYNEQFF.

The rearrangement links TRBV18 to TRBJ2-1; weak D call: TRBD2 (5 bases). CDR3 size: 18 residues. Germline CDR1 and CDR2: KGHSH and LQKENI. V lost 3 bases, J lost 0 bases, and 18 bases lay in between. CDR3 sequence: CASSPPSGGLNSYNEQFF. CDR3 DNA sequence: TGTGCCAGCTCACCCCCTTCTGGCGGGCTTAACTCCTACAATGAGCAGTTCTTC.

This sequence joins TRBV10-1 and TRBJ1-1, with a weak D call TRBD1 (6 bases). The CDR3 extends over 13 amino acids. The V end was cut by 2 bases, the J end by 3 bases, with 7 bases between. The germline CDR1 and CDR2 sequences are WNHNN and SYGVQD (reference sequence). In DNA, the CDR3 is TGCGCCAGCAGTGAGGACAGGCACACTGAAGCTTTCTTT. This sequence encodes CASSEDRHTEAFF.

This chain connects TRBV7-9 to TRBJ2-7; D is perhaps TRBD2 (6 bases). The CDR3 covers 15 residues. Looked up from germline, CDR1 is SEHNR and CDR2 is FQNEAQ (reference sequence). The germline V and J ends were trimmed by 5 bases and 3 bases, with 17 bases remaining between them. The CDR3 region has the DNA TGTGCCAGCAGCCCGATGGGGGGAGCCAACTACGAGCAGTACTTC. Its protein is CASSPMGGANYEQYF.

The chain couples TRBV2 to TRBJ1-1; TRBD1 matches 7 bases. The CDR3 is made up of 14 amino acids. Germline CDR1 and CDR2: SNHLY and FYNNEI. Losses at the gene ends were 7 bases for V and 7 bases for J; bases not matched to a gene: 12. CDR3 nucleotide sequence: TGTGCCAGCATTGAGACGAACAGGGGAAGTGAAGCTTTCTTT. Encoded protein: CASIETNRGSEAFF. Supplemented by reference TRBV2 and TRBJ1-1, the full variable domain reads EPEVTQTPSHQVTQMGQEVILRCVPISNHLYFYWYRQILGQKVEFLVSFYNNEISEKSEIFDDQFSVERPDGSNFTLKIRSTKLEDSAMYFCASIETNRGSEAFFGQGTRLTVV.

This chain joins TRBV2 and TRBJ2-7; 8 bases map to TRBD1. The CDR3 totals 13 residues. V was clipped by 4 bases and J by 6 bases; unmatched bases: 5. Per germline, CDR1 SNHLY and CDR2 FYNNEI. CDR3 protein: CASSVRRGLEQYF. The DNA of the CDR3 is TGTGCCAGCAGTGTTCGCAGGGGGCTCGAGCAGTACTTC.

The DNA for the CDR3 is TGTGCCAGCTCACGTAATCCTCAGGTGGCTTGGAACACTGAAGCTTTCTTT. Residues: CASSRNPQVAWNTEAFF. This rearrangement joins TRBV18 to TRBJ1-1; D gene uncertain. Per the germline V gene, CDR1 is KGHSH and CDR2 is LQKENI. Trimming took off 4 bases at V and 1 base at J, with 19 bases between the two ends. The CDR3 runs to 17 residues.

This chain links TRBV7-2 with TRBJ2-6; D unclear. Germline-derived CDR1 and CDR2 are SGHTA and FQGNSA. V was shortened by 5 bases and J by 4 bases, with 15 bases between the two germline ends. CDR3 length equals 16 residues. This CDR3 is CASSPTPGRGANVLTF. The CDR3 DNA sequence: TGTGCCAGCAGCCCCACCCCGGGTAGAGGGGCCAACGTCCTGACTTTC.

This clone was counted only a few times. The rearrangement joins TRBV2 to TRBJ1-1, with 9 bases identical to TRBD1. From germline, CDR1 is SNHLY and CDR2 FYNNEI. V lost 5 bases and J lost 0; bases outside the gene matches: 4. The CDR3 has 15 amino acids. The CDR3 reads CASSLTGGMNTEAFF. The CDR3 bases are TGTGCCAGCAGTCTAACAGGGGGCATGAACACTGAAGCTTTCTTT.

The chain uses TRBV10-3 and TRBJ1-1; 7 bases agree with TRBD1. Germline assignment: CDR1 ENHRY and CDR2 SYGVKD. V shed 6 bases and J 1 base; nucleotides not matched to a gene: 2. The CDR3 is 13 amino acids. CDR3 sequence reads: CAIRRQGNTEAFF. The CDR3 DNA sequence: TGTGCCATCAGGCGACAGGGGAACACTGAAGCTTTCTTT.

The table lists this clone with a count of one. The V and J genes are TRBV5-1 and TRBJ2-1, with 8 bases lining up with TRBD1. CDR1 and CDR2 from the germline V gene are SGHRS and YFSETQ. This CDR3 is built from 15 residues. V lost 4 bases, J lost 7 bases, and 10 bases stayed unmatched. CDR3 DNA: TGCGCCAGCAGCCTTCAGCCCGACAGGGGAAATGAGCAGTTCTTC. Amino acid sequence: CASSLQPDRGNEQFF.